Listed here are 11 T cell receptor beta chains from one sample, sequenced in a study of tumor-infiltrating lymphocytes in primary liver carcinoma. Starting from 450 to 500 ng of total RNA, TCR beta cDNA was produced with a primer in the constant region. Each TCR beta library was derived from three nested multiplex PCR rounds that employed slightly modified ARM-PCR. For approximately 9 cycles apiece, the opening two PCR rounds ran with TRBV1-TRBV30 forward primers and a C-beta reverse primer. Via MiXCR, TCRdb re-called the multiplex PCR reads, giving one row per CDR3 protein. Among around 330,000 distinct CDR3 sequences listed, roughly three fifths were seen once. Unsorted whole blood yielded blood RNA, and germline DNA was extracted as well. Sequencing input: peripheral blood. The receptors here all came from a woman between 25 and 40 years old with primary liver carcinoma and hepatitis B virus infection.

This chain links TRBV5-6 with TRBJ2-7; unclear D gene. The V end was cut by 6 bases, the J end by 3 bases, with 7 bases between. The germline gives CDR1 SGHDT, CDR2 YYEEEE. This CDR3 is built from 11 residues. CDR3 residues: CASNFGYEQYF. The CDR3 DNA reads TGTGCCAGCAACTTCGGCTACGAGCAGTACTTC.

The sample holds a few counts of this clonotype. This chain connects TRBV12-5 to TRBJ2-7; D gene uncertain. This CDR3 contains 13 residues. V was clipped by 4 bases and J by 5 bases, with 12 bases between them. Looked up from germline, CDR1 is LGHNT and CDR2 is FRNRAP. CDR3 DNA: TGTGCTAGTGGTTCAACTCCGTCCCACGAGCAGTACTTC. Translation gives CASGSTPSHEQYF.

The rearrangement uses TRBV14 and TRBJ2-5, with a possible D match to TRBD1 (5 bases). Germline lookup yields CDR1 SGHDN and CDR2 FVKESK. This CDR3 comprises 14 residues. V shed 3 bases and J shed 1 base, with 9 bases lying between them. CDR3 protein: CASSHRRVQETQYF. DNA for the CDR3: TGTGCCAGCAGCCATCGCAGGGTCCAAGAGACCCAGTACTTC.

V and J are TRBV12-5 and TRBJ2-1; tentatively, D is TRBD2 (5 bases). Germline assignment: CDR1 LGHNT and CDR2 FRNRAP. This CDR3 comprises 14 residues. The V end was cut by 7 bases, the J end by 9 bases, with 19 bases between. CDR3 residues: CASAPQWGGSEQFF. CDR3 coding DNA: TGTGCTAGTGCTCCCCAGTGGGGTGGGAGTGAGCAGTTCTTC.

This clonotype was observed a single time. The junction shows a germline mismatch at one end, possibly a read error. This chain links TRBV6-1 with TRBJ1-2; weak D call: TRBD1 (6 bases). CDR3 length: 14 residues. Germline V gives CDR1 MNHNS, CDR2 SASEGT. The CDR3 reads CASGRTGSYYGYAF. Here the CDR3 DNA reads TGTGCCAGCGGCCGAACAGGGAGCTACTATGGCTACGCCTTC.

V and J are TRBV7-9 and TRBJ2-7; TRBD2 matches at 9 bases. CDR3 length: 15 amino acids. Germline CDR1 reads SEHNR; CDR2 reads FQNEAQ (reference sequence). J gave up 4 bases and V 3 bases, and 7 bases lay outside the gene matches. The CDR3 sequence is CASSFYSGSGYEQYF. CDR3 sequence (DNA): TGTGCCAGCAGCTTTTATAGCGGGAGCGGTTACGAGCAGTACTTC.

This clonotype was recorded a few times. One end of the junction varies from germline; a read error may be responsible. The rearrangement uses TRBV11-2 and TRBJ2-1; D call uncertain. The CDR3 runs to 15 residues. The germline gives CDR1 SGHAT, CDR2 FQNNGV. The chain's CDR3 is CASNLKAGRHNGQFF. The CDR3 DNA is TGTGCCAGCAACTTGAAGGCTGGTCGGCACAATGGGCAGTTCTTC.

Note on this clonotype: The germline gene is not matched at one end of the junction; a read error may be the cause. The chain has TRBV7-9 and TRBJ1-3; D is undetermined. The CDR3 sequence is 14 residues long. CDR1 is SEHNR, CDR2 FQNEAQ, per germline (reference sequence). The CDR3 spells CASSRIGSRNTIYF. The CDR3, as DNA: TGTGCCAGCAGCCGCATAGGCTCTAGAAACACCATATATTTT.

This clonotype was detected only a few times. The genes are TRBV10-2 and TRBJ2-7, with 9 positions matching TRBD1. With V trimmed by 6 bases and J by 1 base, 7 bases remained unmatched. The CDR3 sequence is 15 residues long. Germline V gene data show CDR1 as WSHSY and CDR2 as SAAADI. The CDR3 spells CASRPGTGRSYEQYF. Here the CDR3 DNA reads TGCGCCAGCAGGCCCGGGACAGGGAGGTCCTACGAGCAGTACTTC.

This clonotype was seen repeatedly, ten times or more. The chain is built from TRBV6-2 or TRBV6-3 and TRBJ1-5; D is undetermined. The V end lost 2 bases, the J end lost 6 bases, and 11 bases lay between the germline ends. Germline CDR1 reads MNHEY; CDR2 reads SVGEGT. The CDR3 extends over 14 amino acids. DNA for the CDR3: TGTGCCAGCAGTTACGTGGTCGGGCGTCAGCCCCAGCATTTT. Amino acid sequence: CASSYVVGRQPQHF.

In this sample, this clonotype turned up many times. The chain couples TRBV6-2 or TRBV6-3 to TRBJ2-7; D gene unclear. Trimming stripped 4 bases from V and 2 bases from J, with 12 bases between. Germline V gives CDR1 MNHEY, CDR2 SVGEGT. This CDR3 comprises 14 residues. The CDR3 reads CASSFSVYAYEQYF. The CDR3 DNA reads TGTGCCAGCAGTTTCTCCGTCTATGCCTACGAGCAGTACTTC.